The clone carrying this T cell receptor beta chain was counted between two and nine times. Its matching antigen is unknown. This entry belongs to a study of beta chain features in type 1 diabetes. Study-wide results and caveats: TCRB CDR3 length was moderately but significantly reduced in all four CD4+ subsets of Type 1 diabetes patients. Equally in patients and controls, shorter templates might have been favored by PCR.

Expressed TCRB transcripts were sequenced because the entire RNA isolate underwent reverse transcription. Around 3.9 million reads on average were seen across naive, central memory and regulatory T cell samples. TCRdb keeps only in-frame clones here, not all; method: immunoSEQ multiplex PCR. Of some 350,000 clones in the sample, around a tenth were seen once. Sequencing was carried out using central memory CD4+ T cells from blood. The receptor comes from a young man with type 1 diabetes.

Here the CDR3 DNA reads TGTGCCTGGAGTAAAGGGGGCTCAGAGACCCAGTACTTC. Encoded protein: CAWSKGGSETQYF. This rearrangement joins TRBV30 to TRBJ2-5, with 7 bases fitting TRBD1. The CDR3 contains 13 residues. V lost 2 bases to trimming and J lost 4 bases; unmatched junction nucleotides: 4. CDR1 is GTSNPN, CDR2 SVGIG, per germline (reference sequence). Looking up the rest from reference TRBV30 and TRBJ2-5 gives the full variable domain: SQTIHQWPATLVQPVGSPLSLECTVEGTSNPNLYWYRQAAGRGLQLLFYSVGIGQISSEVPQNLSASRPQDRQFILSSKKLLLSDSGFYLCAWSKGGSETQYFGPGTRLLVL.